This TCR beta chain was found in a study of blood T cells in healthy people across ages. It was about 9.4 milliliters of peripheral blood that were drawn from each donor. This clonotype was observed a few times. The antigen is unknown. Using a J-beta primer mix together with a sample-barcoded 5' primer, a second PCR was run for roughly 6 to 12 cycles. TCRdb recomputed calls from the 5' RACE reads with MiXCR, one row per CDR3 protein. The data contain about 760,000 distinct CDR3 sequences, 20% to 25% of them seen just once; the ten biggest clones take up 9.4%. General study results and limits: Donors of long life had a larger count of naive CD4+ cells and greater diversity than aged donors.

The CDR3 consists of 17 residues. Germline V lookup: CDR1 DFQATT, CDR2 SNEGSKA (reference sequence). With 0 bases clipped from V and 2 bases from J, the junction kept 12 bases outside the gene matches. The same specimen was also included in a second study, on T cells of mothers and their children.

The TCR sequence derives from a boy between 5 and 17 years old in good health. The chain has TRBV20-1 and TRBJ2-7, with 8 positions matching TRBD2. Sequencing used blood. The CDR3 nucleotides read TGCAGTGCTAGAGACCTAGTTGCCCTGCGGGGGGCCTACGAGCAGTACTTC. This sequence encodes CSARDLVALRGAYEQYF.